Below, one T cell receptor beta chain is given with its context. This clonotype turned up a few times. Its antigen target is currently unknown. There are no base qualities to consult, and no much larger clone falls within one base. The record originates from a study of T cell repertoires in cytomegalovirus infection (dated by TCRdb to 2018 to 2020). General notes on the study: Donor HLA type was relevant to the analysis, because carriage of CMV infection together with the matching HLA type was indicated by public TCR beta signatures.

The CDR3 contains 15 residues, cysteine and phenylalanine counted. The CDR3 DNA has 45 bases and is translated from base 1. V has 5 bases trimmed and J has 2 bases trimmed; junction bases matching no gene number 7. The research as a whole found: Carriers of CMV infection plus the relevant HLA type were discriminated by the cumulative frequency of public TCR beta family members in the study cohort and in an independent roughly 400-donor cohort. The ex vivo response was dominated by HLA-C-restricted CMV-specific TCR beta clonotypes, which also provided the single most frequent clonotype in two of eight donors.

TCRdb lists the instrument as Illumina HiSeq 1500. TCRdb reworked the public reads: Q25 trimming with fastp, MiXCR clone assembly, productive beta chains retained. Rows are combined by CDR3 protein, so each entry shows the most common genes and DNA. Within this sample are under 800,000 distinct CDR3 sequences, with roughly a quarter of them counted one time only. 8% of the sample goes to the ten largest clones. The specimen was CD8+ T cells from PBMCs. The TCR originated in a human donor in good health (CMV status not recorded). Some clones in this sample may be carry-over from other donors' samples. The chain couples TRBV12-3 or TRBV12-4 to TRBJ2-3; a stretch of 7 junction bases matches TRBD2. The CDR3 reads as follows: CASSPLSGYTDTQYF. The DNA sequence is as follows: TGTGCCAGCAGTCCCCTTAGCGGGTACACAGATACGCAGTATTTT.